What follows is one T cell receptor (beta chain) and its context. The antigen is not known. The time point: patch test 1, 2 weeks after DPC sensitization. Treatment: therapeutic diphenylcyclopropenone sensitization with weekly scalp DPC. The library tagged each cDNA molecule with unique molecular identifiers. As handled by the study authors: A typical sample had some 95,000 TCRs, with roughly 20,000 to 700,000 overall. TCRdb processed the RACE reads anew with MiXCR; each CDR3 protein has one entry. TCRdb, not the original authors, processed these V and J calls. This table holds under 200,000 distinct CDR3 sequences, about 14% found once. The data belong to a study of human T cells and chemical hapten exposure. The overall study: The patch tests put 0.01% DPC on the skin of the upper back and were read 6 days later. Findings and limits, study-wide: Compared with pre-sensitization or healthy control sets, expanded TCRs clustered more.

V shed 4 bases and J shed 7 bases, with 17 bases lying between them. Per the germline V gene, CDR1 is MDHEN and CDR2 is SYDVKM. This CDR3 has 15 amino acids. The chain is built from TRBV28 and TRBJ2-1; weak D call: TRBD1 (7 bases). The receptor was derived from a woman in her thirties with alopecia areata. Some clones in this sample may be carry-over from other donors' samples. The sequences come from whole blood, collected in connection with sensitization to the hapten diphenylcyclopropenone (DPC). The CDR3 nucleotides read TGTGCCAGCAGTTCGAAGGGGGCGGGGCTAAATGAGCAGTTCTTC. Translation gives CASSSKGAGLNEQFF.